This T cell receptor beta chain was recorded in a study of shared clonotypes between healthy human individuals (dated by TCRdb to the early 2020s). In the study overall: The cohort included three men and a couple of women between 18 and 49 years of age. Libraries were prepared and TCR repertoires were sequenced by different laboratories using diverse techniques, in order to increase sequencing depth and limit assay-specific biases. Per donor, three plates each were used for CD4 naive and CD4 memory, two for CD8 naive, and one for CD8 memory. Blood TCR repertoires of a handful of healthy adults were deeply sequenced to estimate repertoire size and the extent of clonotype sharing between individuals. Between about 0.9 and 10 billion PBMCs per donor were obtained by leukapheresis.

Deletion took 6 bases off V and 4 bases off J, with a span of 16 bases between the germline ends. The cysteine opens and the phenylalanine closes a CDR3 of 14 amino acids. Only the CDR3 portion is preserved as DNA: 42 bases, with reading frame beginning at the first base. Via the germline V gene, CDR1 is MDHEN and CDR2 SYDVKM. Using the deep immunoSEQ assay, multiplex PCR amplified TCR CDR3 regions from genomic DNA. Genomic DNA extracted from each cell subset was distributed evenly over all wells of several immunoSEQ 96-well plates, and each plate served as one replicate. Each replicate PCR for sorted subsets received roughly 0.2 ug genomic DNA, equal to tens of thousands of T cell genomes. The purified libraries were quantified using a Qubit 3.0 fluorometer, sized with a Bioanalyzer 2100, and then quantified again using the KAPA Library Quantification kit. Every immunoSEQ 96-well plate was sequenced on a dedicated single-read 150-cycle Illumina NextSeq 550 flow cell. On the study's bioinformatics: Because only junctional sequences without quality scores were contained in the immunoSEQ output, filtering matching that applied to full-length reads could not be performed. Sequences were annotated with PyIR, a Python wrapper for IgBLAST v1.9, and V/J genes and CDR3 were assigned using IMGT germline references. Reads with weak V/J assignments (E-value above 1e-6), missing CDR3, stop codons, out-of-frame junctions, or ambiguous translated residues were removed. V3J clonotypes were defined as sequences sharing an identical inferred V gene, J gene, and CDR3 amino acid sequence. Percentage overlap between repertoires was calculated by dividing the number of shared unique clonotypes by the size of the smaller repertoire. Three approaches were used to assess repertoire richness: RTK rarefaction, the Chao1 estimator, and Recon v2.1 estimates of unobserved clonotypes. For all TCRbeta clonotypes obtained by the gDNA method from a handful of donors, generation probabilities were computed with OLGA. TCRdb mirrors the immuneACCESS table, restricted to in-frame sequences. Some clones are absent from its copies; in checked studies, under half trace to an unresolved V gene, and the reason for the others is unknown. V and J calls plus clone size are reproduced from that table; the DNA served to infer D and trimming. The sample yields some 2 million clones; about 94% were counted once. The ten largest account for 1% to 1.5% of the sample.

About this clone itself: Its recognized antigen is unknown. Base qualities are missing; no much larger clone stands one base away.

Overall results and qualifications from the work: Pairwise subsampling indicated that sequencing depth was expected to affect the degree of clonotype sharing among donors. Incomplete sequencing was indicated by rarefaction of sorted-subset datasets, despite the large sequencing depth. Sampling was limited to blood, and TCR repertoires in tissue likely differ from TCR repertoires in blood. Naive subsets generally had larger estimated clonotype richness than memory subsets. Because the study included a small number of donors, the genetic and exposure-history diversity represented was limited. Clonotypes shared by all four sorted-subset donors showed higher generation probabilities than non-shared clonotypes. Sharing across several donors was observed for around 5% of naive CD4, over 3% of naive CD8, over 2% of memory CD4, and over 0.3% of memory CD8 clonotypes.

CD8 naive samples were obtained by positive selection for CCR7 among CD45RO-negative cells, yielding a CD45RA+CCR7+ population from which TemRA cells were excluded. Donors were healthy HIV-negative adults with no recently reported acute infections or vaccinations. Every donor was a Caucasian adult living in Nashville, Tennessee, USA. Blood was obtained by leukapheresis, after which PBMCs were separated by Ficoll-Histopaque density gradient centrifugation and cryopreserved in liquid nitrogen vapor phase. Analytical flow cytometry was used to check the purity and quantity of each magnetically sorted T cell population. Genomic DNA was isolated from each sorted fraction and quantified by UV absorbance on a Nanodrop 2000c.

The receptor's source is a man aged 18 to 35 in good health. Sequenced sample: naive CD8+ T cells sorted from blood. Read against the paper, the sample's cell subset or site label means: CD45RA+CCR7+. The chain is encoded by TRBV28 joined to TRBJ2-7; TRBD1 is a weak D gene call, 5 bases matching. The nucleotide sequence is TGTGCCAGCAGGGTACAGGAAAAGCTGTACGAGCAGTACTTC. The encoded protein is CASRVQEKLYEQYF.